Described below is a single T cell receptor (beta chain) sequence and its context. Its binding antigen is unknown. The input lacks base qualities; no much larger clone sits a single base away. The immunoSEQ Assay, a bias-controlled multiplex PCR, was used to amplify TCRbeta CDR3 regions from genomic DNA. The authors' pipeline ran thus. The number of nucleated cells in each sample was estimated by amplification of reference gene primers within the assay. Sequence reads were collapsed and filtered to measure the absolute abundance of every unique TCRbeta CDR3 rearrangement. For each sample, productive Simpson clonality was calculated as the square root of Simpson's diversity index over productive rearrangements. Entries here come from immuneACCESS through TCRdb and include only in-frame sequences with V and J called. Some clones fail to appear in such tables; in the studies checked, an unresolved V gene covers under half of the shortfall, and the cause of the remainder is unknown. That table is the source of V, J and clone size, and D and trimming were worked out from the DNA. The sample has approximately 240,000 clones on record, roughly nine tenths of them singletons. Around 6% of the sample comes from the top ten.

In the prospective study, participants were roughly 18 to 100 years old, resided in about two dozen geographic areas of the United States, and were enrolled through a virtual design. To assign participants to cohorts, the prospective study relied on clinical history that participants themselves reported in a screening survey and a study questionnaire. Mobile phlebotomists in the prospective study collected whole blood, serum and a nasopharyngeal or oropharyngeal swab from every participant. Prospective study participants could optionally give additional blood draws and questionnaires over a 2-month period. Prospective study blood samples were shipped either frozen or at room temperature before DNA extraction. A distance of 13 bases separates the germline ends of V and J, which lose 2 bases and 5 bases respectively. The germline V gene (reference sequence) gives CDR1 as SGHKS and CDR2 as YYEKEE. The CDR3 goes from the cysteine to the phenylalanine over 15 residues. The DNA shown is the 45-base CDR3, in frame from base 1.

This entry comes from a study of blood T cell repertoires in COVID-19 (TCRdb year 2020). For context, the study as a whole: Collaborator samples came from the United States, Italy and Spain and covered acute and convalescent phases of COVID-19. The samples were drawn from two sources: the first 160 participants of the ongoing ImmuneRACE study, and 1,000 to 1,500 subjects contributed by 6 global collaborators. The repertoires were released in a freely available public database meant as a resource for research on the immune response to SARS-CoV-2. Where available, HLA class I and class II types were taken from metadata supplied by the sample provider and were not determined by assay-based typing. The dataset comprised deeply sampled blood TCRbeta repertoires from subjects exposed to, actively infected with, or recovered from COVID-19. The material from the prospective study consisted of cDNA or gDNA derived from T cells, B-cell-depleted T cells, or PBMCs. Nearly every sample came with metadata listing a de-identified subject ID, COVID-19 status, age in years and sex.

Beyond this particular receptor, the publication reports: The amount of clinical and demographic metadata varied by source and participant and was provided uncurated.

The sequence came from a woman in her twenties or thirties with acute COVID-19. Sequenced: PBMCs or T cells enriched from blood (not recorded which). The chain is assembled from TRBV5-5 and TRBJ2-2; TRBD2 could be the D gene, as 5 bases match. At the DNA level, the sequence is TGTGCCAGCAGCTTCGAGGACTTAAGTACCGGGGAGCTGTTTTTT. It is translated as CASSFEDLSTGELFF.